This T cell receptor beta chain was sequenced in a study of blood T cell repertoires in COVID-19 (TCRdb year 2020). With respect to the entire study: Samples covering the acute and convalescent phases of COVID-19 were provided by collaborators in the United States, Italy and Spain. The prospective study material was composed of cDNA or gDNA derived from T cells, B-cell-depleted T cells, or PBMCs. Deeply sampled blood TCRbeta repertoires from subjects exposed to, actively infected with, or recovered from COVID-19 were included in the dataset. The repertoires were released in a freely available public database meant as a resource for research on the immune response to SARS-CoV-2. The samples were drawn from the first 160 participants of the ongoing ImmuneRACE study and from under 1,500 subjects provided by 6 global collaborators. Sample metadata almost always included a de-identified subject ID, COVID-19 status, age in years and sex. Where available, HLA class I and class II types were obtained from metadata supplied by the sample provider rather than from assay-based typing. The full study reports these points: The amount of clinical and demographic metadata varied by source and participant and was provided uncurated.

Collaborating institutions collected whole blood in K2EDTA tubes following their own protocols. For TCRbeta analysis, collaborators shipped samples as frozen whole blood, isolated PBMCs, or DNA extracted from either of those sample types. Comment on this clone: The clone's antigen remains unknown. It has no much larger one-base neighbor in the sample; base qualities were not kept.

Relative to germline, V is 3 bases shorter and J is 4 bases shorter, with 15 bases between their ends. The germline V gene gives CDR1 as KGHDR and CDR2 as SFDVKD. Taken from cysteine to phenylalanine, the CDR3 has 15 residues. The DNA shown is the 45-base CDR3, in frame from base 1. TCRbeta CDR3 regions were amplified from genomic DNA using the immunoSEQ Assay, a bias-controlled multiplex PCR. The study's own analysis went as follows. The number of nucleated cells in each sample was estimated by amplification of reference gene primers within the assay. Sequence reads were collapsed and filtered to measure the absolute abundance of every unique TCRbeta CDR3 rearrangement. For each sample, productive Simpson clonality was calculated as the square root of Simpson's diversity index across productive rearrangements. TCRdb took this table from immuneACCESS and kept in-frame rearrangements with V and J called. Such tables lack part of the clones; where checked against another copy, unresolved V genes explain under half of the gap, and the rest is unexplained. V, J and clone size reflect that table, while D and trimming were determined from the DNA. Here the sample has approximately 150,000 clones; 81% occur a single time. Roughly 8% of the sample comes from the top ten.

Sequencing was performed on peripheral blood. The receptor was derived from a human donor in a cohort sampled during active COVID-19. The chain joins TRBV24-1 to TRBJ2-7; the best D guess is TRBD2, with 5 bases matching. For the CDR3, the sequence is CATSDTGAEHYEQYF. The nucleotide sequence is given as TGTGCCACCAGTGATACCGGAGCGGAACATTACGAGCAGTACTTC.